These 8 T cell receptor beta chains originate from one sample sequenced in a study of early stage breast cancer tumors. Profiled with immunoSEQ multiplex PCR; TCRdb holds only in-frame clones, not every one. The sample holds roughly 14,000 clones, roughly 84% seen once. The source material was normal breast tissue next to the tumor. The receptors stem from a person in their thirties with breast cancer.

The V call is TRBV7-2, the J call TRBJ2-5, with TRBD1 identical over 9 bases. Trimming removed 5 bases from V and 4 bases from J; junction bases left unmatched: 8. This CDR3 has 15 residues. Per germline, CDR1 SGHTA and CDR2 FQGNSA. Written as DNA, the CDR3 is TGTGCCAGCAGCATTAATTCGGGACAGGGAGAGACCCAGTACTTC. Its translation is CASSINSGQGETQYF.

The chain carries TRBV5-1 and TRBJ2-7, with 8 bases lining up with TRBD1. Germline CDR1 is SGHRS and CDR2 is YFSETQ. Trimming at V came to 0 bases and at J to 4 bases, leaving 3 bases not matched to a gene. The CDR3 loop spans 14 amino acids. This chain's CDR3 is CASSLGQGAYEQYF. The CDR3 bases are TGCGCCAGCAGCTTGGGGCAGGGGGCGTACGAGCAGTACTTC.

The chain carries TRBV15 and TRBJ1-2; D gene ambiguous. Deletions cut 0 bases from V and 6 bases from J, with 8 bases between. The CDR3 is 13 amino acids. The germline CDR1 and CDR2 sequences are LNHNV and YYDKDF (reference sequence). The CDR3 region is CATSRDRRDGYTF. The CDR3 DNA reads as TGTGCCACCAGCAGAGATCGGCGGGATGGCTACACCTTC.

This chain links TRBV7-6 with TRBJ2-2; tentatively, D is TRBD1 (6 bases). CDR3 length: 20 amino acids. The V end was cut by 3 bases, the J end by 0 bases, with 23 bases between. Germline CDR1 and CDR2: SGHVS and FNYEAQ. The CDR3 bases are TGTGCCAGCAGCTTCTTCGTGGGGGTCGGAGGACAGTCGAACACCGGGGAGCTGTTTTTT. Its protein is CASSFFVGVGGQSNTGELFF.

V is TRBV21-1 and J is TRBJ2-2; the table's D call of TRBD2 was not tested on the DNA. TRBV21-1 is tagged as a pseudogene. The length of the CDR3 is 17 residues. The CDR3 coding sequence is TGTGCCAGCAGCAAAGGGCGGGGACTAGCGGGAGCCGGGGAGCTGTTTTTT. It codes for CASSKGRGLAGAGELFF.

The sample holds a few counts of this clone. This sequence joins TRBV6-5 and TRBJ2-7; D is uncertain. The CDR3 has 13 amino acids. Trimming left V 5 bases short and J 2 bases short, with 10 bases between. Germline V gene sequence: CDR1 MNHEY, CDR2 SVGAGI. In nucleotides, the CDR3 is TGTGCCAGCAGTAACGATGCAGCCTACGAGCAGTACTTC. It translates to CASSNDAAYEQYF.

This clone came up a few times. The chain recombines TRBV10-1 with TRBJ2-1; D remains unclear. Trimming stripped 2 bases from V and 5 bases from J, with 10 bases between. CDR1 WNHNN and CDR2 SYGVQD come from the germline V gene (reference sequence). This CDR3 is 14 amino acids long. The CDR3 sequence is CASSEPEANNEQFF. CDR3 DNA: TGCGCCAGCAGTGAGCCCGAAGCGAACAATGAGCAGTTCTTC.

This sequence joins TRBV19 and TRBJ1-5; tentatively, D is TRBD1 (5 bases). CDR3 length: 14 residues. The germline V and J ends were trimmed by 4 bases and 7 bases, with 14 bases remaining between them. CDR1 is LNHDA and CDR2 is SQIVND in the germline V gene (reference sequence). In DNA, the CDR3 is TGTGCCAGTAGTAGTGGGCCCCGGGGGCAGCCCCAGCATTTT. This encodes CASSSGPRGQPQHF.